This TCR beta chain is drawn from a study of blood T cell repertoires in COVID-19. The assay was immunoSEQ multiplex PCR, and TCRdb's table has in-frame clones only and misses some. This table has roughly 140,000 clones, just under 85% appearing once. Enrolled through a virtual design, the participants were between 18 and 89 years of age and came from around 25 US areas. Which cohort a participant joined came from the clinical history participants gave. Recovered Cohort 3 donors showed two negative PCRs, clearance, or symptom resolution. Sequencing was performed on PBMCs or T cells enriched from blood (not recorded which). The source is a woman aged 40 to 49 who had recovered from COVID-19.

CDR3 in DNA: TGTGCCAGCAGCTTCGGGACTCTCAATGAGCAGTTCTTC. Its protein is CASSFGTLNEQFF. The rearrangement joins TRBV7-2 to TRBJ2-1, with D possibly TRBD2 on 6 matching bases. Trimming cost V 3 bases and J 6 bases, with 9 bases left between them. Germline lookup yields CDR1 SGHTA and CDR2 FQGNSA. The CDR3 is 13 residues long.